This TCR beta chain stems from a study of identical twins listed by TCRdb under 2016. For context, the study as a whole: TCR alpha and beta repertoires from monozygotic twins, unrelated adults of various ages and cord blood were deep-sequenced to test whether fetal clonotypes persist. To rule out contamination, replicate twin experiments were performed at different times with different library preparation protocols. Study-wide conclusions, independent of this receptor: Excess twin sharing in beta out-of-frame sequences was weaker because fewer shared sequences lowered the signal-to-noise ratio. Because the same donors could not be followed over many years, the conclusions relied on cross-sectional statistical analysis. Abundant cord blood beta clonotypes carried fewer insertions; young adult naive repertoires showed a weaker similar trend, while memory repertoires showed none. Compared with coincidental sharing between unrelated individuals, out-of-frame TCR alpha sequences shared between twins showed an excess of sequences with low generation probability. Out-of-frame TCR alpha sharing in monozygotic twins was systematically underestimated by recombination models, whereas sharing between unrelated individuals was in agreement with the recombination models. Zero-insertion analyses could be partly confounded by invariant T cells such as MAIT and iNKT, although diverse VJ usage argued against such confounding for most clonotypes.

Only healthy Caucasian donors were included. Three pairs of female monozygotic twins, all aged about 18 to 30 years, were included in the twin cohort. RNA for TCR libraries was isolated from peripheral blood mononuclear cells. Library preparation employed 5' RACE. Sequencing took place on an Illumina HiSeq 2000. A universal primer binding site was added through template switching, and the final cDNA carried a unique molecular identifier so that TCR cDNA molecules could be counted accurately. Specific primers in the conserved constant-segment region were used to synthesize first-strand cDNA for the TCR alpha and beta chains. Each cDNA library was double barcoded, with a SMART-Mk sample barcode plus Illumina barcodes, to control for contamination. Two successive PCR steps introduced TruSeq adapter sequences along with Illumina sample barcodes. The TCR alpha and beta cDNA libraries were sequenced on the Illumina HiSeq platform using custom primers. Processing in the source paper ran as follows. Unique molecular identifiers were extracted from raw reads with MiGEC, and CDR3 positions were determined with MiXCR. For each individual, recombination models were inferred using an EM algorithm with the repgenHMM and IGoR tools. The tcR package in R was used for shared clonotype analysis, with sharing normalized by the product of cloneset sizes. Out-of-frame nonproductive sequences were analyzed to study raw recombination free of thymic and clonal selection effects. The public reads were run again by TCRdb, first through fastp at Q25 and then through MiXCR, and only productive beta chains were kept. Under each unique CDR3 protein, matching rows form one entry showing the most common genes and DNA. TCRdb's processing, not the authors' own work, is the source of the V and J calls. The sample table contains hundreds of thousands of distinct CDR3 sequences; only one count was recorded for about 18% of them. The ten top clones hold roughly 13% of the sample.

This clonotype was detected ten times or more. What antigen it recognizes has not been identified. Per-base quality was not reported, and no clone a single base away is much larger than it. The germline V gene specifies KGHSH as CDR1 and LQKENI as CDR2. V gives up 3 bases and J gives up 0 bases, and the segment between their germline ends measures 12 bases. The CDR3 runs 16 residues from the cysteine to the phenylalanine. Only CDR3 DNA is held: 48 bases, read in frame from base 1. The sample also formed part of further work on T cells expressing NK-cell markers. The second paper further reports: About 8 donors provided sorted CD3+CD56+NKG2C+, CD3+CD56+NKG2C- and CD3+CD56-NKG2C+ T-cell subsets, whose TCR beta-chain repertoires were profiled. Among the eight sequenced donors, seven were HCMV-seropositive and one was HCMV-seronegative. To restrict sorting to alphabetaTCR-expressing T cells, an anti-gammadeltaTCR antibody was added in several experiments. In about 6 donors, the dominant CD3+CD56+NKG2C+ clonotypes were found to rank among the top 10 CD8+ clonotypes and to make up about 1.0-7.5% of CD8+ T cells. Those dominant clonotypes were again the most abundant among CD3+CD56-NKG2C+ cells in four donors, at 28.3-60.1%. Whether the expanded NKG2C-expressing T cell clones were specific for HCMV antigens remained unclear. The study sequenced eight donors, all healthy volunteers chosen at random: three men and five women. HCMV-specific IgG was detected in serum with a commercial ELISA kit to determine HCMV serostatus. Bulk peripheral blood T-cell repertoires were additionally sequenced from unsorted PBMC for six donors. MIGEC handled demultiplexing of the reads and grouping by UMI, while MiTCR was used to assemble and quantify clonotypes. To exclude erroneous sequences, any TCR cDNA sequence not supported by at least two reads was discarded. Downstream repertoire analysis used the tcR package, and clonotypes were matched across fractions by CDR3 nucleotide sequence plus V segment. VDJmatch was used to annotate antigen specificity against VDJdb, with one amino acid substitution allowed in CDR3.

The V and J segments used are TRBV18 and TRBJ1-3, with the D gene not clear enough to name. The sample taken for sequencing was PBMCs. This TCR derives from a woman aged 18-35 years in good health. The DNA reads as follows: TGTGCCAGCTCACCTAACGACGGGAGCTCTGGAAACACCATATATTTT. The translation is CASSPNDGSSGNTIYF. Beyond the CDR3, the reference TRBV18 and TRBJ1-3 genes provide the residues; the full variable domain reads: NAGVMQNPRHLVRRRGQEARLRCSPMKGHSHVYWYRQLPEEGLKFMVYLQKENIIDESGMPKERFSAEFPKEGPSILRIQQVVRGDSAAYFCASSPNDGSSGNTIYFGEGSWLTVV.